This T cell receptor (beta chain) was identified during a study of blood T cell repertoires in COVID-19. Study background: Specimens from acute and convalescent COVID-19 originated in the United States, Italy and Spain. T cells, B-cell-depleted T cells, or PBMCs supplied cDNA or gDNA.

V lost 3 bases and J lost 4, with 9 bases in between. The CDR3 is made up of 13 amino acids. Looked up from germline, CDR1 is SGHAT and CDR2 is FQNNGV. In the authors' workflow: Amplification of reference gene primers provided the estimated nucleated cell counts. Using immunoSEQ multiplex PCR, the repertoire was profiled, and TCRdb retains in-frame clones only, with some absent. V and J calls and clone size are copied from that table; D and trimming were computed from the DNA. Of about 99,000 clones listed, about 89% are singletons. This TCR derives from a woman in her sixties or seventies with acute or convalescent COVID-19. The sequencing input was peripheral blood. This sequence joins TRBV11-2 and TRBJ1-1; D gene unclear. DNA for the CDR3: TGTGCCAGCAGCTTTGAGGGTAGCACTGAAGCTTTCTTT. Encoded protein: CASSFEGSTEAFF. The whole variable domain, remainder taken from reference TRBV11-2 and TRBJ1-1, is EAGVAQSPRYKIIEKRQSVAFWCNPISGHATLYWYQQILGQGPKLLIQFQNNGVVDDSQLPKDRFSAERLKGVDSTLKIQPAKLEDSAVYLCASSFEGSTEAFFGQGTRLTVV.